The TCR beta chain described here comes from a study of OX40 agonist ivuxolimab in advanced cancers. Notes on the research overall: Ivuxolimab was an agonistic, fully human IgG2 monoclonal antibody directed against OX40 (CD134), a costimulatory receptor. Intravenous ivuxolimab was administered to patients every 2 weeks at six dose levels: 0.01, 0.1, 0.3, 1.5, 3 and 10 mg/kg. Of the approximately 50 dose-escalation patients, hepatocellular carcinoma was present in 19, melanoma in around 15, renal cell carcinoma in 9 and head and neck cancer in 9. A male proportion of nearly 85% and a mean age of 60 years, ranging from 23 to 79, were recorded for the dose-escalation cohort. Prior anti-PD-1, anti-PD-L1 or anti-CTLA-4 therapy was permitted, and checkpoint inhibitors had been received by less than 45% of dose-escalation patients. Partial responses occurred in three dose-escalation patients: two with cutaneous melanoma and one with hepatocellular carcinoma. Peripheral TCRbeta sequencing aimed to test whether ivuxolimab altered TCR sequence diversity and caused clonal T-cell expansion. The paper reports the monotherapy dose-escalation portion (N of about 52 patients) of the phase I ivuxolimab trial. Overall study outcomes, separate from this receptor: Low levels of normalized T-cell clonal expansion were also shown by some nonresponding patients. Partial responders in the 0.1-3.0 mg/kg groups had among the lowest normalized peripheral clonal expansion, especially among CD8+ T cells. On average, CD8+ T cells showed more expanded clones than CD4+ T cells after ivuxolimab. Antigen specificity was not determined for the clonally expanded peripheral T cells. At doses from 0.1 to 3.0 mg/kg, clonal expansion was seen in both CD4+ and CD8+ blood T cells between baseline and week 6.

For sequencing of the TCRbeta CDR3 region, genomic DNA was extracted from the sorted cells. The immunoSEQ Assay was used for sequencing of TCRbeta CDR3 regions. The table comes from immuneACCESS by way of TCRdb, which keeps in-frame sequences with V and J called. Part of the clones is missing from these tables; in studies checked, under half for an unresolved V gene and the rest for unknown reasons. The sample data list approximately 60,000 clones, and approximately 80% of these were observed just once. In total, the top ten clones hold about 2.5% of the sample. Concerning this clone itself: The antigen it recognizes is unknown. There are no base qualities to consult, and no much larger clone falls within one base.

The trial excluded patients who had a history of autoimmune disease or were on systemic immunosuppression. Peripheral blood for TCR sequencing was collected from all dose cohorts at baseline, on cycle 4 day 1, and on cycle 7 day 1. Samples were obtained from an open-label, multicenter, first-in-human phase I dose-escalation trial of ivuxolimab. Adults with locally advanced or metastatic melanoma, renal cell carcinoma, hepatocellular carcinoma or head and neck squamous cell carcinoma were enrolled in the trial. Before TCR sequencing, CD4+ T cells and CD8+ T cells were sorted from peripheral blood as separate populations. The receptor's source is an adult with an advanced solid tumor such as melanoma, head and neck, liver or kidney cancer. Sample: CD4+ or CD8+ T cells sorted from blood, taken in a trial of the OX40 agonist ivuxolimab.

In nucleotide form, the sequence is TGTGCCAGCAGCTCGGACAGGGGCTATGGCTACACCTTC. This gives the protein CASSSDRGYGYTF. The V gene is TRBV5-4 and the J gene is TRBJ1-2; the central 9 bases match TRBD1. The CDR3 goes from the cysteine to the phenylalanine over 13 residues. Only the CDR3 portion is preserved as DNA: 39 bases, with reading frame beginning at the first base. Trimming leaves V shorter by 3 bases and J shorter by 4 bases, with the junction holding 1 base beyond the gene matches. CDR1 and CDR2 are read off the germline V gene (reference sequence) as SGHNT and YYREEE.